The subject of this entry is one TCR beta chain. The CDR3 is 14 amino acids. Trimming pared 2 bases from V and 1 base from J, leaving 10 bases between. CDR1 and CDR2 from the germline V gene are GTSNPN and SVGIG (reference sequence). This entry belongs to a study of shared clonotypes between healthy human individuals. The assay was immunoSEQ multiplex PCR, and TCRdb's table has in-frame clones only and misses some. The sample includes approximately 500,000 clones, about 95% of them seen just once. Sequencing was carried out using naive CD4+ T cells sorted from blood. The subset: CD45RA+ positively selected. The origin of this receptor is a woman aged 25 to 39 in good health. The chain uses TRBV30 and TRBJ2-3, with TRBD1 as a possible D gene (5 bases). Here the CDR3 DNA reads TGTGCCTGGAGTTCAGGGCATGGCACAGATACGCAGTATTTT. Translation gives CAWSSGHGTDTQYF.